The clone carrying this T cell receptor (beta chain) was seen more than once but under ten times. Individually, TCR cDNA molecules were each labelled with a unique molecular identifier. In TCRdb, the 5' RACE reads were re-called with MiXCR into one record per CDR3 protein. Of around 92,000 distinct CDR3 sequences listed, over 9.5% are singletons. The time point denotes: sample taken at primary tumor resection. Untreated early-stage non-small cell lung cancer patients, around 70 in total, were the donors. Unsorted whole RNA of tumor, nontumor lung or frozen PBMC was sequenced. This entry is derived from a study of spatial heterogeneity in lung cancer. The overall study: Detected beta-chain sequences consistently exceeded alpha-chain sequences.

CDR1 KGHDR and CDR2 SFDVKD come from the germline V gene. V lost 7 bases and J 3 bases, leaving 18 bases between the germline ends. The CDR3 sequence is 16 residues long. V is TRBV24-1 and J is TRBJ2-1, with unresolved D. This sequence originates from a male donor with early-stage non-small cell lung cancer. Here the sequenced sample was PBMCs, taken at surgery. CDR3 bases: TGTGCCACCAGGATCCCGCCGTCTCCGCACTACAATGAGCAGTTCTTC. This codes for CATRIPPSPHYNEQFF.